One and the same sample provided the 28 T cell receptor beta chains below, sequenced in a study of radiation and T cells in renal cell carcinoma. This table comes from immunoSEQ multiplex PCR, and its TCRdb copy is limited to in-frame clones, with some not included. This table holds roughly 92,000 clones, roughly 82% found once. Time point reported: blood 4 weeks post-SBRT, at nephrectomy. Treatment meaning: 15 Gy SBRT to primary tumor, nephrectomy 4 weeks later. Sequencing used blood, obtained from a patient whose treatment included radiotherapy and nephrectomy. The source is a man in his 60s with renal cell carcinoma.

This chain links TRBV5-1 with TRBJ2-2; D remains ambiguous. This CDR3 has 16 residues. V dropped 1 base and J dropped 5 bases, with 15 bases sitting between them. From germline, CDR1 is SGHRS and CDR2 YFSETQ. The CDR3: CASSLPTSMGTGELFF. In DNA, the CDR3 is TGCGCCAGCAGCTTGCCCACCTCCATGGGGACCGGGGAGCTGTTTTTT.

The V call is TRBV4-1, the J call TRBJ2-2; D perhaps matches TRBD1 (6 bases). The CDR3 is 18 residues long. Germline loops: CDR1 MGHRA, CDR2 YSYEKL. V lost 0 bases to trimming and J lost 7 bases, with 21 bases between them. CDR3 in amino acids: CASSQDVGRTAVHGELFF. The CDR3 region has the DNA TGCGCCAGCAGCCAAGATGTAGGTCGGACAGCGGTCCACGGGGAGCTGTTTTTT.

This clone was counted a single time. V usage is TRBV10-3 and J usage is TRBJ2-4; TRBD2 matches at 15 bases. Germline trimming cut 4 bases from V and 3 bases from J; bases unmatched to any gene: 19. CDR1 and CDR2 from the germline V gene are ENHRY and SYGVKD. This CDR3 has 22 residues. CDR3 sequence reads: CAISGAKIGLAGGTPNKNIQYF. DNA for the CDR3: TGTGCCATCAGTGGAGCTAAGATCGGACTAGCGGGAGGGACTCCCAACAAAAACATTCAGTACTTC.

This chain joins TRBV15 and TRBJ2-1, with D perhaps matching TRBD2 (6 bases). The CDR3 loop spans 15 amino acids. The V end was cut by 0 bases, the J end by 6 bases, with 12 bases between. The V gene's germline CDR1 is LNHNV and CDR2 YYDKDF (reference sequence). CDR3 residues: CATSRDLSGGNEQFF. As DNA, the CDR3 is TGTGCCACCAGCAGAGATCTTAGCGGCGGCAATGAGCAGTTCTTC.

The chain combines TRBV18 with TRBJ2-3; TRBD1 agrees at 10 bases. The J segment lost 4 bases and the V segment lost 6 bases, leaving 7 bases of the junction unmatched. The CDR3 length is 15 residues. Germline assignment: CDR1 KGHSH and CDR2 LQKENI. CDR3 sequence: CASSPGQGNPDTQYF. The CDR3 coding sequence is TGTGCCAGCTCCCCGGGACAGGGGAACCCAGATACGCAGTATTTT.

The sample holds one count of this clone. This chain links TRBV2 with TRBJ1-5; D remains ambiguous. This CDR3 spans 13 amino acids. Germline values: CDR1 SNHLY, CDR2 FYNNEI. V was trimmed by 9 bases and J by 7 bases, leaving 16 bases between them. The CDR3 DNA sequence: TGTGCCAGTACGACCATGGGCAGGCAGCCCCAGCATTTT. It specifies CASTTMGRQPQHF.

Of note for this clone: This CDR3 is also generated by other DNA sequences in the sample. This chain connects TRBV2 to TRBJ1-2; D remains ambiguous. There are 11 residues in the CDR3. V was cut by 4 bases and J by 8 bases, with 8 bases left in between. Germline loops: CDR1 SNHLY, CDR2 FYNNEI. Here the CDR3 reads CASSAGYGYTF. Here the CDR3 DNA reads TGTGCCAGCAGTGCGGGGTACGGCTACACCTTC.

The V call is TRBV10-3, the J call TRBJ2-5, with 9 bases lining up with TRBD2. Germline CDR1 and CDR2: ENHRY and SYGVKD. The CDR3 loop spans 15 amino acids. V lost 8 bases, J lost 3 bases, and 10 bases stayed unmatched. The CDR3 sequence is CAIRGDLAGEETQYF. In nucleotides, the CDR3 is TGTGCCATCCGGGGCGATTTAGCGGGAGAAGAGACCCAGTACTTC.

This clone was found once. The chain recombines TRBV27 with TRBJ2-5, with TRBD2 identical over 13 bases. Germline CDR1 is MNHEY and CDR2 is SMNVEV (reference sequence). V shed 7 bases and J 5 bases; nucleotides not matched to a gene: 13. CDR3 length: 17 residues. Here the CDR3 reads CASKTGTSGTHRETQYF. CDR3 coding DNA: TGTGCCAGCAAAACCGGGACTAGCGGGACGCACCGCGAGACCCAGTACTTC.

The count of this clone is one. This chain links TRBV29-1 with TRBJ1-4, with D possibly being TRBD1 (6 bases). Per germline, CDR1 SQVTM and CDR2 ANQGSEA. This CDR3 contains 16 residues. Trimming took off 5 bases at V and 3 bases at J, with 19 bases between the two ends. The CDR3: CSVKGDTPGSNEKLFF. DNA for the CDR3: TGCAGCGTTAAGGGGGACACCCCTGGGTCTAATGAAAAACTGTTTTTT.

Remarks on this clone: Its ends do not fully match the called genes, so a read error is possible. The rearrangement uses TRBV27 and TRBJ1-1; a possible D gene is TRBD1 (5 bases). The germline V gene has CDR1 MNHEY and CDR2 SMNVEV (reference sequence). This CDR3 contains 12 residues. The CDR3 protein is CASSFGTGLEQF. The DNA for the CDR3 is TGTGCCAGCAGTTTCGGGACTGGCCTCGAACAATTT.

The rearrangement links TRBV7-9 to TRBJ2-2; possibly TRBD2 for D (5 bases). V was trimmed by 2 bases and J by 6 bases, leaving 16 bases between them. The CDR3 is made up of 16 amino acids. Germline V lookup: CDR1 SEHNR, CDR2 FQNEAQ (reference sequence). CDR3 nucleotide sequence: TGTGCCAGCAGCTTAAGGCTAGCTGTTATCCCCGGGGAGCTGTTTTTT. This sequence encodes CASSLRLAVIPGELFF.

The CDR3 region is CASSLGPGGPYNEQFF. The CDR3 DNA is TGTGCCAGCAGTTTGGGGCCGGGAGGTCCATACAATGAGCAGTTCTTC. The chain links TRBV27 to TRBJ2-1, with TRBD2 identical over 7 bases. CDR3 length: 16 residues. V lost 3 bases and J lost 4; bases outside the gene matches: 9. From germline, CDR1 is MNHEY and CDR2 SMNVEV (reference sequence).

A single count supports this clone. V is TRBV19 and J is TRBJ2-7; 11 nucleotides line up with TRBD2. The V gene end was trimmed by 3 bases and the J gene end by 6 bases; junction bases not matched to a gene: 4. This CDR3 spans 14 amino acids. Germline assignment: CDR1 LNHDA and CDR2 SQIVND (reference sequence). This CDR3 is CASSIVLAGGEQYF. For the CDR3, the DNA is TGTGCCAGTAGTATCGTTCTAGCGGGAGGCGAGCAGTACTTC.

CDR3 sequence: CASSFPDEWQDTQYF. DNA of the CDR3: TGTGCCAGCAGTTTCCCCGACGAGTGGCAAGATACGCAGTATTTT. The chain couples TRBV27 to TRBJ2-3; D is uncertain. Deletions cut 3 bases from V and 5 bases from J, with 15 bases between. Germline values: CDR1 MNHEY, CDR2 SMNVEV (reference sequence). The CDR3 is made up of 15 amino acids.

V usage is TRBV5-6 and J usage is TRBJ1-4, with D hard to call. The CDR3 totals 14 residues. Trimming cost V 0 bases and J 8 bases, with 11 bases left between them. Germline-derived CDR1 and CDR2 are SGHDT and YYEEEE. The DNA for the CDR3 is TGTGCCAGCAGCTTGGAGGGTCCTGGAGAAAAACTGTTTTTT. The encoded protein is CASSLEGPGEKLFF.

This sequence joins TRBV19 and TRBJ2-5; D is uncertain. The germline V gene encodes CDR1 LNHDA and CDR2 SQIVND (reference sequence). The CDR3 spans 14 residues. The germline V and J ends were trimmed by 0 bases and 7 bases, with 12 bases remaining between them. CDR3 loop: CASSIDRSTGTQYF. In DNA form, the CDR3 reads TGTGCCAGTAGTATAGATCGATCGACCGGGACCCAGTACTTC.

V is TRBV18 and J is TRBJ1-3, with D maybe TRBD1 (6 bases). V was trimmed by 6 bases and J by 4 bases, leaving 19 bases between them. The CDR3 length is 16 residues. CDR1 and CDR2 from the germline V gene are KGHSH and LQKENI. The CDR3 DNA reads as TGTGCCAGCTCGCCGCAGGGGATTATAGGAGGAAACACCATATATTTT. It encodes CASSPQGIIGGNTIYF.

CDR3: CASTLGPGANVLTF. CDR3 nucleotides: TGTGCCAGCACCTTGGGGCCTGGGGCCAACGTCCTGACTTTC. The gene calls are TRBV27 and TRBJ2-6; a weak D match, TRBD1 (5 bases). The ends were cut back, 7 bases at V and 2 bases at J, with 9 bases in the middle. Germline V gene data show CDR1 as MNHEY and CDR2 as SMNVEV (reference sequence). The CDR3 covers 14 residues.

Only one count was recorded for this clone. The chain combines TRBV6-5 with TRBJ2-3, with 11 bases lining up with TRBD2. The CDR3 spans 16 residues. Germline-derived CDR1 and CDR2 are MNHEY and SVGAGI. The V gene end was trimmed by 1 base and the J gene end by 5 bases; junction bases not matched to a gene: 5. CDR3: CASSYFTSGSGDTQYF. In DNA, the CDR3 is TGTGCCAGCAGTTACTTTACTAGCGGGAGTGGAGATACGCAGTATTTT.

CDR3 sequence (DNA): TGTGCCAGCAGCGTAGCAGCATCTTCCTACGAGCAGTACTTC. It codes for CASSVAASSYEQYF. The chain joins TRBV9 to TRBJ2-7; D remains ambiguous. This CDR3 has 14 amino acids. V lost 0 bases and J 1 base, leaving 8 bases between the germline ends. CDR1 and CDR2 from the germline V gene are SGDLS and YYNGEE.

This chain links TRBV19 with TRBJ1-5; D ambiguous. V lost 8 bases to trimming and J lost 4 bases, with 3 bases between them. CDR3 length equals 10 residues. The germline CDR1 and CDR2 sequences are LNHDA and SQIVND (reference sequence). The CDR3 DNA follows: TGTGCCAGTGGGAATCAGCCCCAGCATTTT. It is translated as CASGNQPQHF.

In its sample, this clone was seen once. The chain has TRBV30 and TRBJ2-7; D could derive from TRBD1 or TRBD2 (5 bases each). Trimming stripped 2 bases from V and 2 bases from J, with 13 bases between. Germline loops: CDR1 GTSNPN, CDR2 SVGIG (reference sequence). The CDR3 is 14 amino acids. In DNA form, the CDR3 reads TGTGCCTGGAGTCTCGGGATAGGGGCCTACGAGCAGTACTTC. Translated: CAWSLGIGAYEQYF.

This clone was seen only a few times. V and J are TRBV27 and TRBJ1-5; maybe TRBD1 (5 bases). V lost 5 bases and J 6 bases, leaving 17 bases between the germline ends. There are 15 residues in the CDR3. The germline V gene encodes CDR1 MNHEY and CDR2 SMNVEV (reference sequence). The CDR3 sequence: CASSGSRERSQPQHF. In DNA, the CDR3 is TGTGCCAGCAGTGGGAGCAGGGAAAGGAGTCAGCCCCAGCATTTT.

This chain's CDR3 is CASSLLGDLYEQYF. As DNA, the CDR3 is TGTGCCAGCAGCTTGCTCGGGGACCTCTACGAGCAGTACTTC. The gene calls are TRBV11-1 and TRBJ2-7; either TRBD1 or TRBD2 may fit D (5 bases each). Between the trimmed V and J ends, which lost 3 bases and 3 bases, there was a span of 12 bases. CDR3 length: 14 residues. Germline values: CDR1 SGHAT, CDR2 FQDESV (reference sequence).

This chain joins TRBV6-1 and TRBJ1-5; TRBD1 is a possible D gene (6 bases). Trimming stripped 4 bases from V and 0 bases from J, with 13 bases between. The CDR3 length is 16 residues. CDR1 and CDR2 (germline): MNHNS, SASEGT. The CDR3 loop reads CASSGLTGYSNQPQHF. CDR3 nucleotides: TGTGCCAGCAGTGGGTTGACAGGTTATAGCAATCAGCCCCAGCATTTT.

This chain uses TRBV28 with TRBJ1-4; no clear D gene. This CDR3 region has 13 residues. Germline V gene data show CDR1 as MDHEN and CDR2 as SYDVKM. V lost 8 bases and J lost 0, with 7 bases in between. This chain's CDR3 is CASRGATNEKLFF. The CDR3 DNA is TGTGCCAGCCGGGGTGCAACTAATGAAAAACTGTTTTTT. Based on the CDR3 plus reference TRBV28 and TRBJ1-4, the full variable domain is DVKVTQSSRYLVKRTGEKVFLECVQDMDHENMFWYRQDPGLGLRLIYFSYDVKMKEKGDIPEGYSVSREKKERFSLILESASTNQTSMYLCASRGATNEKLFFGSGTQLSVL.

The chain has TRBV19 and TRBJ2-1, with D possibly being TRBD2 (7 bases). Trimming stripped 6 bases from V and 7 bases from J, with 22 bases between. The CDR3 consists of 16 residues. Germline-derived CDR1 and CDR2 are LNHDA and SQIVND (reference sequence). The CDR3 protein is CASRNPGAGVRNEQFF. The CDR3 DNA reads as TGTGCCAGTAGGAACCCAGGGGCGGGAGTGCGTAATGAGCAGTTCTTC.